This T cell receptor beta chain appears in the sequencing data of a study of T-cell reconstitution after alpha-beta-depleted transplantation in children (dated by TCRdb to the mid-2010s). Turning to the overall study: The study quantitatively tracked T-cell immune reconstitution after TCRalphabeta/CD19-depleted allogeneic hematopoietic cell transplantation in children using TCR repertoire profiling. Overall study results and their limits: The apparently early recovery of alphabetaT-cell counts about two months after transplant reportedly depended on only several hundred rapidly expanded clones that came from non-depleted graft cells. Over subsequent months, a decline in hyperexpanded clone frequencies was noted, and after one year, T-cell counts and TCRbeta diversity were mostly ascribed to newly produced T cells. In some patients, the high TCRbeta diversity seen at day 60 was put down to recipient T cells and intrathymic progenitors that had survived conditioning.

The CDR3 spans 15 residues, from the cysteine through the phenylalanine. The kept DNA is CDR3 alone, 45 bases in frame from the first base. CDR1 SQVTM and CDR2 ANQGSEA are derived from the germline V gene. Trimming removed 4 bases from V and 0 bases from J; the gene matches leave 3 bases unexplained. The treatment or condition label corresponds to: allogeneic hematopoietic cell transplantation with graft depleted of TCRalphabeta T cells and CD19 B cells. The transplant recipients were children given TCRalphabeta/CD19-depleted allogeneic hematopoietic cell grafts. This clonotype was counted many times. Its antigen is currently not known. Base qualities are not recorded, but no much larger clone differs from it by a single base. The library relied on PCR. The run used an Illumina HiSeq 2500. TCR libraries were prepared with molecular barcoding, using unique molecular identifiers to normalize TCRbeta repertoire quantification. The public reads were run again by TCRdb, first through fastp at Q25 and then through MiXCR, and only productive beta chains were kept. Rows matching on CDR3 protein sequence are summarized as one entry with the most common DNA and genes. For this sample there are some 350,000 distinct CDR3 sequences; 15% to 20% appear just once. Around 41% of the sample goes to the ten largest clones.

The clonotype comes from a male patient between 2 and 10 years old who had a stem cell transplant for acute lymphoblastic leukemia, so the T cells may come from the graft donor. The sample in question was PBMCs, mostly from graft donor cells, obtained 360 days after TCRalphabeta/CD19-depleted stem cell transplant. The rearranged chain carries TRBV29-1 and TRBJ2-3; the central 11 bases match TRBD2. The CDR3 sequence is CSVVLAGASTDTQYF. The DNA is TGCAGCGTTGTACTAGCGGGAGCCAGCACAGATACGCAGTATTTT.